This entry describes one T cell receptor (beta chain). This sample was taken from a study of blood T cell repertoires in COVID-19. Study as a whole: Sites in the United States, Italy and Spain provided acute and convalescent COVID-19 samples. PBMCs, B-cell-depleted T cells, or T cells provided the cDNA or gDNA that made up the material.

Per germline, CDR1 SEHNR and CDR2 FQNEAQ (reference sequence). This CDR3 region has 14 residues. Trimming stripped 4 bases from V and 2 bases from J, with 12 bases between. In the original analysis: Estimated nucleated cell counts came from reference gene primer amplification. Sequencing was performed with immunoSEQ multiplex PCR; in TCRdb, only in-frame clones are kept and a portion is missing. V and J calls and clone size follow that table, whereas D and trimming were derived from the DNA. The sample records about 68,000 clones, approximately 89% being singletons. The chain employs TRBV7-9 and TRBJ2-7; the D is unclear. This sequence originates from a man between 50 and 59 years old with active COVID-19. The sample comprised peripheral blood. CDR3 residues: CASSSPGSPYEQYF. CDR3 DNA: TGTGCCAGCAGCTCACCCGGGTCCCCCTACGAGCAGTACTTC.